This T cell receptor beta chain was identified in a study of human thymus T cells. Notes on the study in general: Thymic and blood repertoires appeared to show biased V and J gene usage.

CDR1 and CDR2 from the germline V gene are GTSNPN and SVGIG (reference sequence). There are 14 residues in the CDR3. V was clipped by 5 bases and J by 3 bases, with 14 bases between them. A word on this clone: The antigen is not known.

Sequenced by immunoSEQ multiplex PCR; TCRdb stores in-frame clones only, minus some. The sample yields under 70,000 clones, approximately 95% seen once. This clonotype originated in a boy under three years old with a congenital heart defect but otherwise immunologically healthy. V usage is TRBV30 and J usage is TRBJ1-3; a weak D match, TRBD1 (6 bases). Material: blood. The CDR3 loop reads CAWGTGKGGNTIYF. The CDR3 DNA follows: TGTGCCTGGGGTACAGGGAAAGGTGGAAACACCATATATTTT.